This TCR beta chain emerged from a study of spatial heterogeneity in lung cancer. One entry per CDR3 protein results from TCRdb running MiXCR on the 5' RACE reads. This table has some 120,000 distinct CDR3 sequences, about 12% appearing once. CDR3 length: 13 amino acids. Germline V gene sequence: CDR1 SGHNT, CDR2 YYREEE (reference sequence). V lost 2 bases to trimming and J lost 5 bases, with 10 bases between them. The time point denotes: blood at routine non-recurrence follow-up after resection. Sequencing covered unsorted whole RNA taken from tumor, nontumor lung or frozen PBMC. Sample: PBMCs, taken at follow-up. The sequence was obtained from a male donor with early-stage non-small cell lung cancer. This chain joins TRBV5-4 and TRBJ2-5; the D is unclear. Here the CDR3 DNA reads TGTGCCAGCAGCTTCACCGGTGGGGAGACCCAGTACTTC. It codes for CASSFTGGETQYF.